Below, 7 T cell receptor beta chains from the same sample are listed, as sequenced in a study of CD8+ T cells in alopecia areata. Once RNA had been extracted, it was reverse transcribed into cDNA to act as the sequencing template. The assay was immunoSEQ multiplex PCR, and TCRdb's table has in-frame clones only and misses some. The sample has 150,000 to 200,000 clones; roughly 65% are singletons. Treatment indicated: oral pan-JAK inhibitor, 5-10 mg twice daily. The sequenced sample was CD4+ T cells sorted from blood, obtained at week 4, from a patient treated with tofacitinib. These receptors originate from a human donor with alopecia areata.

The genes are TRBV9 and TRBJ1-1, with D tentatively TRBD1 (6 bases). This CDR3 region has 13 residues. In germline, CDR1 is SGDLS, CDR2 YYNGEE. Between the trimmed V and J ends, which lost 2 bases and 4 bases, there was a span of 9 bases. The CDR3 bases are TGTGCCAGCAGCGTTTCAGGGGTCACTGAAGCTTTCTTT. This gives the protein CASSVSGVTEAFF.

This chain connects TRBV5-1 to TRBJ2-1, with TRBD1 identical over 7 bases. The junction had 6 bases not matched to a gene; V was cut back by 2 bases and J by 4 bases. Germline V lookup: CDR1 SGHRS, CDR2 YFSETQ. The CDR3 consists of 15 residues. The CDR3 loop is CASSFGQGDYNEQFF. CDR3 DNA: TGCGCCAGCAGCTTTGGCCAGGGGGATTACAATGAGCAGTTCTTC.

The rearrangement links TRBV5-1 to TRBJ1-2; 9 bases fit TRBD1. Trimming removed 4 bases from V and 8 bases from J; junction bases left unmatched: 9. The CDR3 is 14 amino acids. Germline V gene data show CDR1 as SGHRS and CDR2 as YFSETQ. This CDR3 reads CASSAGQGSGGYTF. Written as DNA, the CDR3 is TGCGCCAGCAGCGCGGGACAGGGTTCCGGCGGCTACACCTTC.

This chain links TRBV29-1 with TRBJ2-3; the match to TRBD1 covers 7 bases. The junction had 3 bases not matched to a gene; V was cut back by 2 bases and J by 4 bases. Germline assignment: CDR1 SQVTM and CDR2 ANQGSEA. There are 13 residues in the CDR3. CDR3 region: CSVERGGADTQYF. The CDR3 DNA sequence: TGCAGCGTTGAAAGAGGGGGCGCAGATACGCAGTATTTT.

This chain connects TRBV27 to TRBJ2-7, with D tentatively TRBD1 (6 bases). V lost 10 bases to trimming and J lost 1 base, with 14 bases between them. CDR3 length: 13 amino acids. Germline values: CDR1 MNHEY, CDR2 SMNVEV (reference sequence). Written as DNA, the CDR3 is TGTGCCATCAGGGGACGGAATTCCTACGAGCAGTACTTC. Translating it yields CAIRGRNSYEQYF.

The genes are TRBV27 and TRBJ2-7, with D unclear. V lost 7 bases to trimming and J lost 1 base, with 14 bases between them. The CDR3 extends over 14 amino acids. CDR1 is MNHEY, CDR2 SMNVEV, per germline (reference sequence). DNA for the CDR3: TGTGCCAGCAACCCCGTGGCTGCTTCCTACGAGCAGTACTTC. Its protein is CASNPVAASYEQYF.

The V and J genes are TRBV2 and TRBJ2-3, with 14 bases matching TRBD2. Germline values: CDR1 SNHLY, CDR2 FYNNEI. V shed 4 bases and J 10 bases; nucleotides not matched to a gene: 13. CDR3 length: 17 residues. CDR3 region: CASSVDSGTSGGPPQYF. The CDR3 coding sequence is TGTGCCAGCAGTGTGGATTCGGGGACTAGCGGGGGCCCGCCGCAGTATTTT.